The TCR beta chain described here comes from a study of Graves' ophthalmopathy and Graves' hyperthyroidism. Study information: Samples of peripheral blood were obtained at initial diagnosis, prior to treatment of any kind.

The germline V gene has CDR1 SGHTA and CDR2 FQGTGA. V dropped 0 bases and J dropped 3 bases, with 8 bases sitting between them. The CDR3 is made up of 14 amino acids. As the template, RNA transcripts were used to amplify TCR beta CDR3 regions. The workflow started with a first-round RT-PCR run with HTBI primers and then moved on to a second-round multiplex PCR. TCRdb independently ran MiXCR on the multiplex PCR reads; one entry per CDR3 protein. Altogether more than 550,000 distinct CDR3 sequences are present, roughly two fifths being singletons, with the ten largest covering around 3%. Study-wide results and caveats: Appearing in blood as well were most expanded thyroid clonotypes above 0.001 frequency.

This clonotype was recorded many times. Its antigen is unknown. Diagnosis relied on clinical symptoms, serum thyroxine, TRAb, thyroid ultrasound and orbital computed tomography. Someone took the PBMCs out of 9.5 to 10 ml of fresh peripheral blood. The sequenced material came from peripheral blood. The gene calls are TRBV7-3 and TRBJ1-1; D unresolved. The origin of this receptor is an adult man with Graves' ophthalmopathy. This chain's CDR3 is CASSLTDDHTEAFF. The CDR3 nucleotides read TGTGCCAGCAGCTTAACGGACGACCACACTGAAGCTTTCTTT.